A selection of T cell receptor beta chains follows, all from one sample in a study of blood T cell repertoires in COVID-19. Using immunoSEQ multiplex PCR, the repertoire was profiled, and TCRdb retains in-frame clones only, with some absent. The table includes 30,000 to 40,000 clones, around 75% detected once. Material for sequencing was peripheral blood. The receptor source for this set is an elderly man with active or convalescent COVID-19. Both conserved end residues are part of each CDR3. The D gene is left open where the match is weak. Clone size is given for some rows only: seen once, a few or many times, or a class if the clone is expanded.

TRBV4-2,TRBD2,NA,TRBJ2-7,CASSPRTSGSEEQYF,TGTGCCAGCAGCCCTAGGACTAGCGGGAGCGAAGAGCAGTACTTC
TRBV7-8,NA,NA,TRBJ2-1,CASSLDGQTYNEQFF,TGTGCCAGCAGCTTAGATGGACAGACCTACAATGAGCAGTTCTTC
TRBV6-5,NA,NA,TRBJ1-2,CASATGVNYGYTF,TGTGCCAGCGCGACTGGTGTCAATTATGGCTACACCTTC
TRBV7-9,NA,NA,TRBJ1-3,CASSSQMGGSRNTIYF,TGTGCCAGCAGTTCACAGATGGGGGGGAGTCGAAACACCATATATTTT
TRBV5-4,NA,NA,TRBJ2-3,CASSFISGPDTQYF,TGTGCCAGCAGCTTCATTTCAGGGCCCGATACGCAGTATTTT
TRBV29-1,NA,NA,TRBJ2-1,CSVEVWLDEQFF,TGCAGCGTTGAAGTTTGGCTCGATGAGCAGTTCTTC
TRBV7-9,TRBD2,NA,TRBJ2-2,CASSSQAGTASGELFF,TGTGCCAGCAGCTCACAAGCGGGAACTGCGTCGGGGGAGCTGTTTTTT
TRBV28,NA,NA,TRBJ1-3,CASSLYNSGNTIYF,TGTGCCAGCAGTTTATATAACTCTGGAAACACCATATATTTT
TRBV4-1,TRBD2,few,TRBJ2-1,CASSQDRGSGSSSYNEQFF,TGCGCCAGCAGCCAAGATCGGGGTAGCGGGAGTTCATCCTACAATGAGCAGTTCTTC
TRBV18,TRBD2,NA,TRBJ2-3,CASSSTSGSTDTQYF,TGTGCCAGCTCATCGACTAGCGGGAGTACAGATACGCAGTATTTT
TRBV19,TRBD2,few,TRBJ2-3,CASSSLLAGGSTDTQYF,TGTGCCAGTAGCTCACTCCTAGCGGGAGGCAGCACAGATACGCAGTATTTT
TRBV15,NA,once,TRBJ2-5,CAPQDSGTQYF,TGTGCCCCGCAGGACAGTGGGACCCAGTACTTC
TRBV9,NA,few,TRBJ2-7,CASSSGQSYEQYF,TGTGCCAGCAGCTCAGGACAGTCCTACGAGCAGTACTTC
TRBV15,NA,NA,TRBJ1-5,CATSRDAGLGQPQHF,TGTGCCACCAGCAGAGACGCAGGGCTCGGCCAGCCCCAGCATTTT
TRBV11-2,NA,NA,TRBJ1-5,CASSPSTNNQPQHF,TGTGCCAGCAGCCCATCGACTAACAATCAGCCCCAGCATTTT
TRBV6-5,NA,few,TRBJ2-7,CASSSQVKSYEQYF,TGTGCCAGCAGTTCTCAGGTGAAGTCCTACGAGCAGTACTTC
TRBV11-3,TRBD2,NA,TRBJ2-1,CASSSWWGGHYNEQFF,TGTGCCAGCAGCTCATGGTGGGGAGGGCATTACAATGAGCAGTTCTTC
TRBV28,NA,NA,TRBJ2-5,CASTSPDRQETQYF,TGTGCCAGCACCTCCCCGGACAGACAAGAGACCCAGTACTTC
TRBV10-3,NA,NA,TRBJ1-4,CATRTSATNEKLFF,TGTGCCACCCGGACATCCGCAACTAATGAAAAACTGTTTTTT
TRBV24-1,NA,NA,TRBJ1-2,CATSDTGGSKNYGYTF,TGTGCCACCAGTGATACGGGGGGCTCTAAGAACTATGGCTACACCTTC
TRBV4-1,NA,NA,TRBJ2-2,CASSPARRDTGELFF,TGCGCCAGCAGCCCCGCACGGCGGGACACCGGGGAGCTGTTTTTT
TRBV3-1/TRBV3-2,NA,NA,TRBJ2-7,CASSQRPRPGDSYEQYF,TGTGCCAGCAGCCAACGTCCGAGACCGGGAGACTCCTACGAGCAGTACTTC
TRBV11-3,NA,NA,TRBJ2-2,CASSLSSDTGELFF,TGTGCCAGCAGCTTATCAAGCGACACCGGGGAGCTGTTTTTT
TRBV5-6,TRBD1,NA,TRBJ2-1,CASSRDRAAYNEQFF,TGTGCCAGCAGCAGGGACAGGGCCGCCTACAATGAGCAGTTCTTC
TRBV29-1,TRBD1,few,TRBJ2-7,CSVSGTEYEQYF,TGCAGCGTCTCCGGGACAGAGTACGAGCAGTACTTC
TRBV7-2,TRBD1,NA,TRBJ1-5,CASSLIMPGGAGQPQHF,TGTGCCAGCAGCTTAATTATGCCAGGGGGCGCGGGGCAGCCCCAGCATTTT
TRBV11-3,TRBD2,NA,TRBJ2-5,CASSFGLAGNGAQYF,TGTGCCAGCAGCTTCGGACTAGCGGGAAATGGGGCCCAGTACTTC
TRBV28,NA,NA,TRBJ1-5,CASSSRVNRYQPQHF,TGTGCCAGCAGTTCCCGGGTAAATAGGTATCAGCCCCAGCATTTT
TRBV7-6,TRBD1,NA,TRBJ2-2,CASSLGQGLTGELFF,TGTGCCAGCAGCTTAGGACAGGGGCTAACCGGGGAGCTGTTTTTT
TRBV28,NA,NA,TRBJ2-5,CASSGSREIQYF,TGTGCCAGCAGCGGTTCAAGGGAGATCCAGTACTTC
TRBV28,TRBD1,NA,TRBJ2-3,CASKGAGEQDTQYF,TGTGCCAGCAAGGGGGCAGGGGAGCAAGATACGCAGTATTTT
TRBV7-9,NA,NA,TRBJ1-5,CASSRGNQPQHF,TGTGCCAGCAGCCGGGGGAATCAGCCCCAGCATTTT
TRBV2,NA,few,TRBJ2-1,CASSRVAGLYNEQFF,TGTGCCAGCAGTAGAGTGGCAGGACTCTACAATGAGCAGTTCTTC
TRBV28,TRBD2,NA,TRBJ2-7,CASSFTLAGLNYEQYF,TGTGCCAGCAGTTTCACCCTAGCGGGCCTTAACTACGAGCAGTACTTC
TRBV5-5,NA,NA,TRBJ2-5,CASSALTQGRQETQYF,TGTGCCAGCAGCGCCTTGACCCAGGGGCGCCAAGAGACCCAGTACTTC
TRBV5-1,TRBD2,NA,TRBJ2-7,CASSRGLAGGSYEQYF,TGCGCCAGCAGCAGGGGACTAGCGGGAGGATCCTACGAGCAGTACTTC
TRBV28,TRBD1,NA,TRBJ2-2,CASSLRRDRDNTGELFF,TGTGCCAGCAGTTTACGCCGGGACAGGGATAACACCGGGGAGCTGTTTTTT
TRBV7-9,NA,NA,TRBJ1-4,CASSLAGVGEKLFF,TGTGCCAGCAGCTTAGCAGGGGTTGGCGAAAAACTGTTTTTT
TRBV9,TRBD2,NA,TRBJ2-5,CASSSIGLAGVETQYF,TGTGCCAGCAGCAGTATTGGGCTAGCGGGAGTTGAGACCCAGTACTTC
TRBV7-9,TRBD1,few,TRBJ2-7,CASSRDRGGYEQYF,TGTGCCAGCAGCCGGGACAGGGGGGGCTACGAGCAGTACTTC
TRBV14,NA,NA,TRBJ2-1,CASSQDILAGAYNEQFF,TGTGCCAGCAGCCAAGATATCTTGGCAGGGGCCTACAATGAGCAGTTCTTC
TRBV19,TRBD2,NA,TRBJ2-7,CASSPTSASYEQYF,TGTGCCAGTAGTCCGACTAGCGCCTCCTACGAGCAGTACTTC
TRBV5-5,TRBD2,once,TRBJ2-4,CASSPLAGGPENIQYF,TGTGCCAGCAGCCCTCTAGCGGGAGGGCCTGAAAACATTCAGTACTTC
TRBV27,NA,NA,TRBJ1-2,CASSLSPPTGVDGYTF,TGTGCCAGCAGTTTATCCCCACCGACAGGCGTAGATGGCTACACCTTC